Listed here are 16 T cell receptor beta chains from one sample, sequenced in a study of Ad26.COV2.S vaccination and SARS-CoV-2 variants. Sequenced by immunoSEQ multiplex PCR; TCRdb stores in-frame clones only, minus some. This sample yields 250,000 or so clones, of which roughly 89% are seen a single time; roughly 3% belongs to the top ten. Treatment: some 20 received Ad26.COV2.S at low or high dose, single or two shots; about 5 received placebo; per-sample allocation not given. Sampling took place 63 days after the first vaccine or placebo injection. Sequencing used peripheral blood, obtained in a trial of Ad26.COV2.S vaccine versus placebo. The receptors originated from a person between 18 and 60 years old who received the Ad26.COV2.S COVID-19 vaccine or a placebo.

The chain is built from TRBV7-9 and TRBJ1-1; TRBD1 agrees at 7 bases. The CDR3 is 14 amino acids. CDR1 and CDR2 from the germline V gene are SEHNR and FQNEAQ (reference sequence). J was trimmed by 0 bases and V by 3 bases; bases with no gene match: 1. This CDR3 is CASSFQGVNTEAFF. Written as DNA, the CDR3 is TGTGCCAGCAGCTTCCAGGGGGTGAACACTGAAGCTTTCTTT. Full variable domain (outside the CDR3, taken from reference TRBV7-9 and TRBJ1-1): DTGVSQNPRHKITKRGQNVTFRCDPISEHNRLYWYRQTLGQGPEFLTYFQNEAQLEKSRLLSDRFSAERPKGSFSTLEIQRTEQGDSAMYLCASSFQGVNTEAFFGQGTRLTVV.

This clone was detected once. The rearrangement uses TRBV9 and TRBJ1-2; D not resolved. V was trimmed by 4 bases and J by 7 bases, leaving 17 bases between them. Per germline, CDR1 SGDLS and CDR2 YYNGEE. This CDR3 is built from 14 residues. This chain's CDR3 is CASSSEVIGGGYTF. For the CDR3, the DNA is TGTGCCAGCAGCTCTGAGGTTATCGGAGGTGGCTACACCTTC.

The CDR3 region has the DNA TGCGCCAGCAGCTTGGGCGACAGCGTCCAAGAGACCCAGTACTTC. As protein: CASSLGDSVQETQYF. V gene TRBV5-1 combines with J gene TRBJ2-5; possible D gene TRBD1, 5 bases. Trimming shortened V by 0 bases and J by 1 base, and 10 bases separated the two germline ends. The CDR3 loop spans 15 amino acids. The germline V gene encodes CDR1 SGHRS and CDR2 YFSETQ.

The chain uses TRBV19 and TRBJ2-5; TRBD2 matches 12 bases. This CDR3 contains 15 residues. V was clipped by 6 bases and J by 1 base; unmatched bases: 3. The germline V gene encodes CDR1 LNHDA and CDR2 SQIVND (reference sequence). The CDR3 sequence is CASRTSGGTQETQYF. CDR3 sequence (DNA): TGTGCCAGTAGAACTAGCGGGGGGACCCAAGAGACCCAGTACTTC.

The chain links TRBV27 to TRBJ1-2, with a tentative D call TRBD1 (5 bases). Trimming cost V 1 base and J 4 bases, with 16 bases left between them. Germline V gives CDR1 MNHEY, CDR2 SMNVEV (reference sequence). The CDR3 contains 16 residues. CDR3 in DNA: TGTGCCAGCAGTTTATGGGGGGGAACCCTTAGCTATGGCTACACCTTC. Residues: CASSLWGGTLSYGYTF.

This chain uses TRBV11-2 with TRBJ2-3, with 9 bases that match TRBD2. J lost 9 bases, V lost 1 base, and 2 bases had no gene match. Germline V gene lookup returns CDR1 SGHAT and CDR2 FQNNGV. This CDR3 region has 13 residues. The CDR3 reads CASSLASGITQYF. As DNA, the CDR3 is TGTGCCAGCAGCTTAGCTAGCGGGATAACGCAGTATTTT.

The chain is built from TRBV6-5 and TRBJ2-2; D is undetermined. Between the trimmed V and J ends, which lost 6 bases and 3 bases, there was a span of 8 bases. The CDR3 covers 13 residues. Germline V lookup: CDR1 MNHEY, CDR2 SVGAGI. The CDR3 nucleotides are TGTGCCAGCAGAGGACCATACACCGGGGAGCTGTTTTTT. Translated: CASRGPYTGELFF.

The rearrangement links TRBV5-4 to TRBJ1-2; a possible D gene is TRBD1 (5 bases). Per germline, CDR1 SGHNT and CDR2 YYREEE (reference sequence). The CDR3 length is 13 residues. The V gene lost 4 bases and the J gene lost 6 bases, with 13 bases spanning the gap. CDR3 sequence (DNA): TGTGCCAGCAGCCTTGGCAGGGCCGATGGCTACACCTTC. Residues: CASSLGRADGYTF.

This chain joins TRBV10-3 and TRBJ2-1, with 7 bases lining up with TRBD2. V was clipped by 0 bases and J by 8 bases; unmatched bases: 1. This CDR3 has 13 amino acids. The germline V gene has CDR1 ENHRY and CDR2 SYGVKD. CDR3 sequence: CAISESREDEQFF. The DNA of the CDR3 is TGTGCCATCAGTGAGTCTCGGGAGGATGAGCAGTTCTTC.

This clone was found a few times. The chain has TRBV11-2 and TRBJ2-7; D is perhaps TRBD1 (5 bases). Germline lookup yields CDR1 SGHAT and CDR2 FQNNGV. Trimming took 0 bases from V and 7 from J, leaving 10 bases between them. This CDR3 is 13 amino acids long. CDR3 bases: TGTGCCAGCAGCTTAGACAGGGTAAGGGAGCAGTACGTC. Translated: CASSLDRVREQYV.

The CDR3 DNA reads TGTGCCAGCAGTTACAGGTACAATGAGCAGTTCTTC. It yields the protein CASSYRYNEQFF. The chain has TRBV6-5 and TRBJ2-1; D ambiguous. Germline V CDR1 and CDR2: MNHEY, SVGAGI. The V end was cut by 2 bases, the J end by 4 bases, with 3 bases between. The CDR3 has 12 residues.

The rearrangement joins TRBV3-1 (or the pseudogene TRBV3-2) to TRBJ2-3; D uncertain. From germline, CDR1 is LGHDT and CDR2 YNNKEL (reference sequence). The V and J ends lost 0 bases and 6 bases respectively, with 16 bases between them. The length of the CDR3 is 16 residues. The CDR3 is CASSQDLVGLGDTQYF. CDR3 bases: TGTGCCAGCAGCCAAGATTTAGTAGGGTTGGGGGATACGCAGTATTTT.

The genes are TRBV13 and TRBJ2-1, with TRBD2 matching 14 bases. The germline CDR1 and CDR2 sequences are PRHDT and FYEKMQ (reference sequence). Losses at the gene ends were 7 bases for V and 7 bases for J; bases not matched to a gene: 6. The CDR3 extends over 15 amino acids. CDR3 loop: CASTLGTSGSNEQFF. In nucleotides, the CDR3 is TGTGCCAGCACCCTAGGGACTAGCGGGAGTAATGAGCAGTTCTTC.

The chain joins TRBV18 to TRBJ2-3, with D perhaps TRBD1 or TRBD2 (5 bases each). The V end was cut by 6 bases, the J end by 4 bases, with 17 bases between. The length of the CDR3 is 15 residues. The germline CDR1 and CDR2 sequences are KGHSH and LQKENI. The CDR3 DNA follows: TGTGCCAGCTCGCAAAACGAGGGGCGGGCAGATACGCAGTATTTT. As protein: CASSQNEGRADTQYF.

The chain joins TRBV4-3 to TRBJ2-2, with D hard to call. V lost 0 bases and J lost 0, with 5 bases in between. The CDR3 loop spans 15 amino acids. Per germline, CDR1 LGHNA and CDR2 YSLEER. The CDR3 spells CASSQDRANTGELFF. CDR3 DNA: TGCGCCAGCAGCCAAGATCGGGCGAACACCGGGGAGCTGTTTTTT.

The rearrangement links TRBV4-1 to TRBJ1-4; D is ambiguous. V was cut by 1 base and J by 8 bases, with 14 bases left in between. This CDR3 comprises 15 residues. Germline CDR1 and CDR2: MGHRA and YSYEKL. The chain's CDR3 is CASSQGWGVREKLFF. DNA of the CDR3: TGCGCCAGCAGCCAAGGATGGGGTGTAAGGGAAAAACTGTTTTTT.